This entry is about one T cell receptor (beta chain). Antigen: not known. Donors were systemically healthy Caucasian individuals from Russia aged roughly 6 to 90 years. Donors gave roughly 10 milliliters of peripheral blood apiece. This sample is drawn from a study of blood T cells in healthy people across ages. General observations from the study: From one million sequenced T cells, diversity estimates were lower bounds.

The use of a sample-barcoded 5' primer and a J-beta primer mix characterized a second PCR of roughly 6 to 11 cycles. TCRdb itself ran the 5' RACE reads through MiXCR, one entry per CDR3 protein. This sample has about 1,400,000 distinct CDR3 sequences; 59% occur once, and the top ten carry approximately 7%. The sample was blood. The source is a man younger than 30 in good health.

CDR3 DNA: TGTGCCAGCACCGATTGGACAGCCTACCAAGAGACCCAGTACTTC. This sequence encodes CASTDWTAYQETQYF. The rearrangement joins TRBV6-6 to TRBJ2-5; TRBD1 might be the D (6 bases). Trimming cost V 7 bases and J 0 bases, with 15 bases left between them. Germline CDR1 and CDR2: MNHNY and SVGAGI (reference sequence). The CDR3 loop spans 15 amino acids.